The 8 T cell receptor beta chains below were found in one sample sequenced in a study of identical twins. MiXCR, run by TCRdb on the 5' RACE reads, gives a single entry per CDR3 protein. The sample includes 300,000 to 350,000 distinct CDR3 sequences, 9% to 15% of them seen just once. The sample was also reused in another study, on yellow fever vaccine responses in identical twins.

What was sequenced was CD8+ T cells sorted from blood. The receptors shown here come from a woman aged 18-29 years in good health.

The chain recombines TRBV20-1 with TRBJ1-1; unclear D gene. The germline gives CDR1 DFQATT, CDR2 SNEGSKA (reference sequence). V was pared by 0 bases and J by 1 base, with 12 bases between. The CDR3 runs to 15 residues. This CDR3 is CSAREVMEWNTEAFF. The CDR3 DNA is TGCAGTGCTAGAGAAGTCATGGAGTGGAACACTGAAGCTTTCTTT.

The chain links TRBV20-1 to TRBJ2-4, with 12 bases lining up with TRBD2. The germline gives CDR1 DFQATT, CDR2 SNEGSKA (reference sequence). This CDR3 spans 18 amino acids. J was trimmed by 0 bases and V by 1 base; bases with no gene match: 7. The CDR3 bases are TGCAGTGCTAGAGGAACGACTAGCGGGGGACTAGCCAAAAACATTCAGTACTTC. Residues: CSARGTTSGGLAKNIQYF.

This clonotype was observed a handful of times. The V gene is TRBV28, the J gene TRBJ1-2; D uncertain. Trimming pared 8 bases from V and 2 bases from J, leaving 15 bases between. The CDR3 has 14 amino acids. Germline values: CDR1 MDHEN, CDR2 SYDVKM. The CDR3 region is CASWEPTTNYGYTF. The CDR3 bases are TGTGCCAGCTGGGAACCTACCACCAACTATGGCTACACCTTC.

This chain connects TRBV7-3 to TRBJ2-7; a weak D match, TRBD2 (5 bases). The CDR3 is 14 residues long. CDR1 SGHTA and CDR2 FQGTGA come from the germline V gene. Deletions cut 8 bases from V and 0 bases from J, with 14 bases between. The CDR3 loop reads CASSPSRGSYEQYF. Written as DNA, the CDR3 is TGTGCCAGCTCCCCCTCTCGGGGCTCCTACGAGCAGTACTTC.

This clonotype was seen more than once but under ten times. The chain couples TRBV4-1 to TRBJ1-1; D gene uncertain. Germline CDR1 and CDR2: MGHRA and YSYEKL. V was pared by 0 bases and J by 7 bases, with 15 bases between. The CDR3 loop spans 15 amino acids. The CDR3 DNA reads TGCGCCAGCAGCCAAGAAGGTCGAAGTGACCATGAAGCTTTCTTT. This codes for CASSQEGRSDHEAFF.

J is TRBJ1-2 and V is TRBV6-5; D unclear. The germline V gene encodes CDR1 MNHEY and CDR2 SVGAGI. This CDR3 is built from 14 residues. The V and J ends lost 2 bases and 5 bases respectively, with 12 bases between them. CDR3 amino acids: CASSYGRGSYGYTF. The CDR3 DNA reads TGTGCCAGCAGTTACGGGCGGGGATCGTATGGCTACACCTTC.

This clonotype was counted between two and nine times. The rearrangement links TRBV20-1 to TRBJ2-1, with 7 nucleotides matching TRBD2. The CDR3 extends over 16 amino acids. The junction had 14 bases not matched to a gene; V was cut back by 2 bases and J by 7 bases. CDR1 and CDR2 (germline): DFQATT, SNEGSKA (reference sequence). The CDR3 coding sequence is TGCAGTGCTAGACCTCTAGCGGCCCACGGGGTAAATGAGCAGTTCTTC. This encodes CSARPLAAHGVNEQFF.

The rearrangement uses TRBV12-3 or TRBV12-4 and TRBJ2-5; no definite D call. CDR3 length equals 16 residues. V lost 6 bases, J lost 1 base, and 18 bases lay in between. The CDR3 nucleotides are TGTGCCAGCAGCCCTATGGCAAGGACCCTCCAAGAGACCCAGTACTTC. This translates into CASSPMARTLQETQYF.